These 31 T cell receptor beta chains came from one sample sequenced in a study of T cell changes during pregnancy in multiple sclerosis. The method was immunoSEQ multiplex PCR; TCRdb's version includes in-frame clones alone and lacks a portion of them. The profile covers 35,000 or so clones, with about nine tenths appearing a single time and 0.9% to 1.5% taken by the ten largest. The input for sequencing was CD4+ T cells from peripheral blood mononuclear cells, taken before pregnancy. Receptor source: a female donor with multiple sclerosis, enrolled in a pregnancy study.

This clone was seen once. V usage is TRBV20-1 and J usage is TRBJ1-2; D remains unclear. This CDR3 region has 10 residues. V was trimmed by 5 bases and J by 3 bases, leaving 4 bases between them. CDR1 DFQATT and CDR2 SNEGSKA come from the germline V gene (reference sequence). CDR3 nucleotides: TGCAGTGCTGCGGACTATGGCTACACCTTC. It translates to CSAADYGYTF.

This clone was seen only once. The chain combines TRBV6-1 with TRBJ2-2; TRBD1 matches 7 bases. V shed 2 bases and J 5 bases; nucleotides not matched to a gene: 14. This CDR3 is built from 18 residues. Per the germline V gene, CDR1 is MNHNS and CDR2 is SASEGT. The CDR3 reads CASSEPIWTGLRTGELFF. CDR3 in DNA: TGTGCCAGCAGTGAACCTATATGGACAGGTTTAAGGACCGGGGAGCTGTTTTTT.

The chain carries TRBV7-2 and TRBJ2-1; D possibly corresponds to TRBD1 (5 bases). V lost 5 bases, J lost 6 bases, and 17 bases lay in between. The CDR3 sequence is 15 residues long. CDR1 is SGHTA, CDR2 FQGNSA, per germline. CDR3 sequence: CASSLMISTGNEQFF. As DNA, the CDR3 is TGTGCCAGCAGCCTAATGATATCAACAGGCAATGAGCAGTTCTTC.

This rearrangement joins TRBV4-2 to TRBJ2-6, with D hard to call. Trimming removed 0 bases from V and 3 bases from J, with 9 bases in between. From germline, CDR1 is LGHNA and CDR2 YNFKEQ. The CDR3 contains 16 residues. CDR3 coding DNA: TGTGCCAGCAGCCAAGAAGTAGGAGTTGGGGCCAACGTCCTGACTTTC. Its translation: CASSQEVGVGANVLTF.

V is TRBV28 and J is TRBJ1-2; 10 bases are shared with TRBD1. J gave up 6 bases and V 2 bases, and 3 bases lay outside the gene matches. CDR1 and CDR2 from the germline V gene are MDHEN and SYDVKM. There are 14 residues in the CDR3. For the CDR3, the DNA is TGTGCCAGCAGTTTAAGGACAGGGGGACATGGCTACACCTTC. It encodes CASSLRTGGHGYTF.

The V call is TRBV6-1, the J call TRBJ2-1; 8 nucleotides agree with TRBD1. The CDR3 has 16 residues. Germline assignment: CDR1 MNHNS and CDR2 SASEGT. Trimming took 2 bases from V and 7 from J; bases not matched to a gene: 10. CDR3 nucleotide sequence: TGTGCCAGCAGTGAACAGAAGAGGACAGGGAGGAATGAGCAGTTCTTC. Its translation: CASSEQKRTGRNEQFF.

The chain recombines TRBV6-5 with TRBJ2-6; TRBD1 agrees at 8 bases. CDR1 and CDR2 from the germline V gene are MNHEY and SVGAGI. V shed 5 bases, J shed 2 bases, and the junction held 2 bases outside the gene matches. This CDR3 is built from 15 residues. The CDR3 reads CASSPGGAGANVLTF. The CDR3 DNA is TGTGCCAGCAGTCCAGGGGGCGCTGGGGCCAACGTCCTGACTTTC.

The V call is TRBV19, the J call TRBJ2-3, with 9 bases that match TRBD2. The J segment lost 5 bases and the V segment lost 6 bases, leaving 6 bases of the junction unmatched. Germline values: CDR1 LNHDA, CDR2 SQIVND (reference sequence). The CDR3 covers 14 residues. The CDR3 nucleotides read TGTGCCAGTAGGGGTAGCGGGAGAGGAGATACGCAGTATTTT. This codes for CASRGSGRGDTQYF.

This clone was counted a single time. This sequence joins TRBV2 and TRBJ1-5; weak D call: TRBD1 (6 bases). CDR1 SNHLY and CDR2 FYNNEI come from the germline V gene. V lost 4 bases and J lost 5, with 15 bases in between. CDR3 length: 15 amino acids. CDR3 nucleotide sequence: TGTGCCAGCAGTGGAAGTAGGGGGAAAGATCAGCCCCAGCATTTT. Amino acids: CASSGSRGKDQPQHF.

The rearrangement uses TRBV19 and TRBJ1-2, with D tentatively TRBD1 (6 bases). CDR1 is LNHDA and CDR2 is SQIVND in the germline V gene (reference sequence). This CDR3 contains 15 residues. The V gene lost 5 bases and the J gene lost 6 bases, with 19 bases spanning the gap. In DNA, the CDR3 is TGTGCCAGTAGTCTTTATACAGGGAGCAGTGATGGCTACACCTTC. Protein product: CASSLYTGSSDGYTF.

The chain links TRBV2 to TRBJ2-1, with a possible D match to TRBD2 (5 bases). The germline V gene has CDR1 SNHLY and CDR2 FYNNEI. CDR3 length equals 14 residues. V was clipped by 6 bases and J by 8 bases, with 17 bases between them. CDR3 in amino acids: CASRLEGRSDEQFF. CDR3 DNA: TGTGCCAGCAGACTAGAAGGGAGAAGCGATGAGCAGTTCTTC.

The chain couples TRBV19 to TRBJ1-4, with 10 bases fitting TRBD1. CDR1 is LNHDA and CDR2 is SQIVND in the germline V gene (reference sequence). The CDR3 covers 15 residues. V lost 3 bases and J lost 8; bases outside the gene matches: 6. CDR3 nucleotides: TGTGCCAGTAGTATCCGACAGGGGGCGCGCGAAAAACTGTTTTTT. It is translated as CASSIRQGAREKLFF.

The chain is built from TRBV10-3 and TRBJ1-1; D might be TRBD1 (6 bases). Germline-derived CDR1 and CDR2 are ENHRY and SYGVKD. The CDR3 contains 13 residues. Deletions cut 11 bases from V and 4 bases from J, with 17 bases between. DNA of the CDR3: TGTGCCTTCTCGGCAGGGGATGGCACTGAAGCTTTCTTT. Its translation is CAFSAGDGTEAFF.

The chain uses TRBV27 and TRBJ1-2, with TRBD1 as a possible D gene (5 bases). The CDR3 loop spans 14 amino acids. V shed 6 bases and J shed 5 bases, with 16 bases lying between them. The V gene's germline CDR1 is MNHEY and CDR2 SMNVEV (reference sequence). The CDR3 here is CASSRGGIPYGYTF. CDR3 DNA sequence: TGTGCCAGCAGCCGTGGGGGGATCCCTTATGGCTACACCTTC.

For this clone: A single base separates this from a much larger clone, so it may be a read error. This chain uses TRBV27 with TRBJ2-7; 7 nucleotides align to TRBD1. The CDR3 runs 14 residues. The ends lost 5 bases at V and 1 base at J; junction bases unmatched: 5. Germline-derived CDR1 and CDR2 are MNHEY and SMNVEV (reference sequence). CDR3: CASSKQTGSYEQYF. The CDR3 nucleotides read TGTGCCAGCAGTAAACAGACAGGGTCCTACGAGCAGTACTTC.

By share, this clone counts as medium-sized. The genes are TRBV18 and TRBJ1-1; a weak D match, TRBD1 (6 bases). This CDR3 has 15 residues. Trimming cost V 3 bases and J 5 bases, with 16 bases left between them. The germline V gene encodes CDR1 KGHSH and CDR2 LQKENI. This CDR3 reads CASSPPKGEGTEAFF. The CDR3, as DNA: TGTGCCAGCTCACCGCCAAAGGGGGAAGGGACTGAAGCTTTCTTT.

This chain uses TRBV7-6 with TRBJ2-5; TRBD2 aligns across 7 bases. V trimming: 3 bases; J trimming: 0 bases; junction bases outside the gene matches: 7. The CDR3 has 16 residues. The germline V gene has CDR1 SGHVS and CDR2 FNYEAQ. In DNA form, the CDR3 reads TGTGCCAGCAGCTTCAATCTAGCGGATAACCAAGAGACCCAGTACTTC. Translation gives CASSFNLADNQETQYF.

This sequence joins TRBV4-1 and TRBJ2-4; 7 bases align to TRBD2. CDR1 and CDR2 from the germline V gene are MGHRA and YSYEKL. J gave up 0 bases and V 0 bases, and 5 bases lay outside the gene matches. This CDR3 contains 17 residues. CDR3 sequence: CASSQDRGELAKNIQYF. The CDR3, as DNA: TGCGCCAGCAGCCAAGATCGGGGGGAACTAGCCAAAAACATTCAGTACTTC.

This chain uses TRBV5-4 with TRBJ1-1; the D is unclear. V was trimmed by 3 bases and J by 5 bases, leaving 17 bases between them. Germline CDR1 reads SGHNT; CDR2 reads YYREEE (reference sequence). The CDR3 is 15 amino acids. The DNA for the CDR3 is TGTGCCAGCAGCTCAACTGCGGGAGGAGGAACTGAAGCTTTCTTT. Translating it yields CASSSTAGGGTEAFF.

The chain carries TRBV7-9 and TRBJ1-1; no definite D call. Trimming removed 5 bases from V and 5 bases from J, with 12 bases in between. Germline V gives CDR1 SEHNR, CDR2 FQNEAQ (reference sequence). The CDR3 runs to 13 residues. CDR3 loop: CASSPRGGTEAFF. DNA of the CDR3: TGTGCCAGCAGCCCCCGGGGAGGGACTGAAGCTTTCTTT.

This clone was seen a few times. The V gene is TRBV27, the J gene TRBJ2-7, with TRBD1 as a possible D gene (5 bases). Germline values: CDR1 MNHEY, CDR2 SMNVEV (reference sequence). Trimming removed 0 bases at V and 3 bases at J, with 18 bases between. The CDR3 sequence is 17 residues long. The CDR3 nucleotides read TGTGCCAGCAGTTTATCTCCCCGGCAGGGTGGGGTCTACGAGCAGTACTTC. Amino acids: CASSLSPRQGGVYEQYF.

This chain links TRBV28 with TRBJ2-1; 8 nucleotides agree with TRBD2. Trimming removed 5 bases from V and 2 bases from J; junction bases left unmatched: 8. The CDR3 loop spans 16 amino acids. Germline V CDR1 and CDR2: MDHEN, SYDVKM. The CDR3 sequence: CASSAFVGRAYNEQFF. CDR3 DNA sequence: TGTGCCAGCAGTGCCTTTGTCGGGAGGGCCTACAATGAGCAGTTCTTC.

CDR3 nucleotide sequence: TGTGCCATCAGTGACGGACTAGTCGGGGAGACCCAGTACTTC. Translating it yields CAISDGLVGETQYF. This rearrangement joins TRBV10-3 to TRBJ2-5; 7 bases align to TRBD2. The CDR3 runs 14 residues. V shed 3 bases, J shed 5 bases, and the junction held 6 bases outside the gene matches. Germline V gene data show CDR1 as ENHRY and CDR2 as SYGVKD.

The chain couples TRBV7-9 to TRBJ2-3; possible D gene TRBD2, 5 bases. V was trimmed by 5 bases and J by 5 bases, leaving 14 bases between them. The length of the CDR3 is 14 residues. From germline, CDR1 is SEHNR and CDR2 FQNEAQ (reference sequence). Here the CDR3 reads CASSPLLALDTQYF. Written as DNA, the CDR3 is TGTGCCAGCAGCCCCCTTCTAGCTTTAGATACGCAGTATTTT.

This clone was seen a single time. V usage is TRBV5-6 and J usage is TRBJ1-1, with TRBD1 as a possible D gene (5 bases). Deletions cut 0 bases from V and 4 bases from J, with 16 bases between. The germline CDR1 and CDR2 sequences are SGHDT and YYEEEE. The CDR3 contains 16 residues. The CDR3 DNA reads as TGTGCCAGCAGCTTGGATCTCGGGGGGAGCGGCACTGAAGCTTTCTTT. It translates to CASSLDLGGSGTEAFF.

The sample holds a few counts of this clone. The rearrangement links TRBV2 to TRBJ1-2; D is unclear. This CDR3 comprises 13 residues. V lost 3 bases and J 5 bases, leaving 10 bases between the germline ends. CDR1 and CDR2 (germline): SNHLY, FYNNEI. The CDR3 loop is CASSENSPYGYTF. Here the CDR3 DNA reads TGTGCCAGCAGTGAGAACAGTCCATATGGCTACACCTTC.

This chain links TRBV10-3 with TRBJ2-1, with 14 bases identical to TRBD2. The CDR3 spans 15 residues. Germline V lookup: CDR1 ENHRY, CDR2 SYGVKD. With 5 bases clipped from V and 9 bases from J, the junction kept 6 bases outside the gene matches. CDR3 residues: CAISQGTSGRGEQFF. The CDR3 nucleotides are TGTGCCATCAGTCAAGGGACTAGCGGGAGAGGTGAGCAGTTCTTC.

This clone was found once. This chain joins TRBV7-2 and TRBJ1-2; 8 bases are shared with TRBD1. This CDR3 contains 13 residues. V was pared by 6 bases and J by 4 bases, with 4 bases of the junction left unmatched. Germline-derived CDR1 and CDR2 are SGHTA and FQGNSA. CDR3 coding DNA: TGTGCCAGCAGACCAGGGGGCAGCTATGGCTACACCTTC. Residues: CASRPGGSYGYTF.

This chain uses TRBV7-2 with TRBJ2-1, with a possible D match to TRBD1 (5 bases). Germline V gene data show CDR1 as SGHTA and CDR2 as FQGNSA. The CDR3 is 15 amino acids. The V end lost 2 bases, the J end lost 6 bases, and 14 bases lay between the germline ends. CDR3 amino acids: CASSLFQGAPNEQFF. CDR3 nucleotide sequence: TGTGCCAGCAGCTTATTCCAGGGTGCCCCCAATGAGCAGTTCTTC.

The chain couples TRBV28 to TRBJ1-1, with TRBD1 identical over 7 bases. Germline V gene lookup returns CDR1 MDHEN and CDR2 SYDVKM. This CDR3 has 13 residues. V shed 7 bases, J shed 6 bases, and the junction held 8 bases outside the gene matches. In DNA, the CDR3 is TGTGCCAGCACCCGACAGGGATGGGCTGAAGCTTTCTTT. Amino acids: CASTRQGWAEAFF.

This chain joins TRBV11-3 and TRBJ2-1; the match to TRBD2 covers 7 bases. V lost 5 bases and J lost 7; bases outside the gene matches: 14. The CDR3 has 16 amino acids. Germline lookup yields CDR1 SGHNT and CDR2 YENEEA. The CDR3 DNA follows: TGTGCCAGCAGCAGAGATGGTCGGGAGGCAGGAAATGAGCAGTTCTTC. Amino acid sequence: CASSRDGREAGNEQFF.